Presented here are 25 T cell receptor beta chains from one specimen sequenced in a study of blood T cell repertoires in COVID-19. Clones were sequenced by immunoSEQ multiplex PCR, and TCRdb holds only the in-frame ones, with some missing. Counted here are about 260,000 clones, more than 75% occurring once; the ten biggest clones make up approximately 1.5%. What was sequenced was peripheral blood. Source of these receptors: a middle-aged woman who had recovered from COVID-19.

The chain joins TRBV12-5 to TRBJ1-1, with D perhaps TRBD1 (5 bases). Germline loops: CDR1 LGHNT, CDR2 FRNRAP. The CDR3 is 13 amino acids. The V end lost 7 bases, the J end lost 4 bases, and 13 bases lay between the germline ends. The CDR3 is CASALRTGTEAFF. The CDR3 DNA follows: TGTGCTAGTGCCCTTCGAACAGGCACTGAAGCTTTCTTT.

The gene calls are TRBV6-5 and TRBJ2-7, with 9 positions matching TRBD1. Germline values: CDR1 MNHEY, CDR2 SVGAGI. The CDR3 is 14 amino acids. Trimming cost V 6 bases and J 7 bases; bases outside gene matches: 10. The CDR3 protein is CASSRDRVKREQYF. The CDR3 nucleotides are TGTGCCAGCAGCAGGGACAGGGTGAAGAGAGAGCAGTACTTC.

The CDR3 nucleotides are TGTGCCAGCAGCAAGCCGGGAAACCCCTACGAGCAGTACTTC. This codes for CASSKPGNPYEQYF. The chain couples TRBV5-4 to TRBJ2-7, with D tentatively TRBD2 (5 bases). The CDR3 loop spans 14 amino acids. Per the germline V gene, CDR1 is SGHNT and CDR2 is YYREEE (reference sequence). The ends were cut back, 4 bases at V and 2 bases at J, with 13 bases in the middle.

On this clone: The same CDR3 arises from other DNA sequences in this sample as well. The chain combines TRBV27 with TRBJ1-2; D perhaps matches TRBD1 (5 bases). Trimming stripped 0 bases from V and 4 bases from J, with 9 bases between. The CDR3 is 14 amino acids. Germline CDR1 reads MNHEY; CDR2 reads SMNVEV (reference sequence). The CDR3 protein is CASSLSGGGYGYTF. The DNA for the CDR3 is TGTGCCAGCAGTTTATCTGGGGGAGGCTATGGCTACACCTTC.

The V and J genes are TRBV5-4 and TRBJ1-2, with TRBD1 matching 8 bases. Germline V CDR1 and CDR2: SGHNT, YYREEE (reference sequence). This CDR3 region has 14 residues. With 3 bases clipped from V and 7 bases from J, the junction kept 8 bases outside the gene matches. CDR3 coding DNA: TGTGCCAGCAGCTACGGACAGGGTGCTATTGGCTACACCTTC. It translates to CASSYGQGAIGYTF.

The rearrangement uses TRBV7-9 and TRBJ2-7; TRBD2 agrees at 9 bases. The germline V gene has CDR1 SEHNR and CDR2 FQNEAQ (reference sequence). The CDR3 is made up of 14 amino acids. After removal of 6 bases from V and 0 bases from J, the junction contained 3 bases not matched to a gene. The CDR3 here is CASRPAGGSYEQYF. The CDR3 DNA follows: TGTGCCAGCAGACCAGCGGGGGGCTCCTACGAGCAGTACTTC.

This chain joins TRBV30 and TRBJ2-7, with 8 positions matching TRBD1. J gave up 2 bases and V 2 bases, and 5 bases lay outside the gene matches. This CDR3 is 14 amino acids long. CDR1 and CDR2 (germline): GTSNPN, SVGIG (reference sequence). CDR3 DNA sequence: TGTGCCTGGAGTATCGGACAGGGCGCCTACGAGCAGTACTTC. It yields the protein CAWSIGQGAYEQYF.

The chain links TRBV19 to TRBJ1-1, with 7 bases matching TRBD1. J gave up 6 bases and V 1 base, and 11 bases lay outside the gene matches. The CDR3 contains 16 residues. CDR1 and CDR2 (germline): LNHDA, SQIVND (reference sequence). The CDR3 here is CASSIGYPGGEAEAFF. CDR3 nucleotide sequence: TGTGCCAGTAGTATAGGGTACCCAGGGGGAGAAGCTGAAGCTTTCTTT.

The V call is TRBV20-1, the J call TRBJ1-1; D is unclear. Trimming pared 3 bases from V and 11 bases from J, leaving 16 bases between. Germline-derived CDR1 and CDR2 are DFQATT and SNEGSKA (reference sequence). The CDR3 has 12 amino acids. The CDR3, as DNA: TGCAGTGCTAGTAGTTGGTTGTTGGAGGCTTTCTTT. Translating gives CSASSWLLEAFF.

This clone came up once. CDR3 in amino acids: CAWSLGATEAFF. CDR3 DNA sequence: TGTGCCTGGAGTCTGGGGGCCACTGAAGCTTTCTTT. V is TRBV30 and J is TRBJ1-1, with a weak D call TRBD1 (6 bases). Trimming removed 2 bases from V and 4 bases from J, with 8 bases in between. Germline CDR1 is GTSNPN and CDR2 is SVGIG (reference sequence). The CDR3 sequence is 12 residues long.

In DNA, the CDR3 is TGTGCCAGCAGTTCCCGGGGAAATTCACCCCTCCACTTT. Encoded protein: CASSSRGNSPLHF. The chain couples TRBV27 to TRBJ1-6, with D uncertain. Deletions cut 4 bases from V and 7 bases from J, with 8 bases between. Germline CDR1 and CDR2: MNHEY and SMNVEV (reference sequence). This CDR3 is built from 13 residues.

The genes are TRBV30 and TRBJ1-2; 9 positions agree with TRBD1. Per germline, CDR1 GTSNPN and CDR2 SVGIG (reference sequence). V gave up 8 bases and J gave up 3 bases; unmatched junction bases: 4. The CDR3 length is 12 residues. The CDR3 bases are TGTGCCGGCCGGGACAGGGACTATGGCTACACCTTC. Amino acids: CAGRDRDYGYTF.

The chain has TRBV18 and TRBJ1-1; maybe TRBD1 (5 bases). The V end lost 2 bases, the J end lost 0 bases, and 13 bases lay between the germline ends. Germline CDR1 is KGHSH and CDR2 is LQKENI. The CDR3 spans 16 residues. This CDR3 is CASSPITTGVNTEAFF. CDR3 sequence (DNA): TGTGCCAGCTCACCAATCACTACGGGGGTGAACACTGAAGCTTTCTTT. The full variable domain, rest sourced from reference TRBV18 and TRBJ1-1, is NAGVMQNPRHLVRRRGQEARLRCSPMKGHSHVYWYRQLPEEGLKFMVYLQKENIIDESGMPKERFSAEFPKEGPSILRIQQVVRGDSAAYFCASSPITTGVNTEAFFGQGTRLTVV.

The chain links TRBV28 to TRBJ2-5; 8 bases fit TRBD1. V dropped 6 bases and J dropped 4; count of bases not matched to a gene: 10. The CDR3 consists of 15 residues. CDR1 is MDHEN and CDR2 is SYDVKM in the germline V gene. This CDR3 reads CASSPGQGRSETQYF. In DNA form, the CDR3 reads TGTGCCAGCAGCCCCGGACAGGGTCGGTCAGAGACCCAGTACTTC.

This clone was detected a few times. This chain connects TRBV6-6 to TRBJ2-7; D unclear. From germline, CDR1 is MNHNY and CDR2 SVGAGI (reference sequence). Between the trimmed V and J ends, which lost 7 bases and 5 bases, there was a span of 12 bases. The CDR3 covers 12 residues. The CDR3 spells CASMTVADEQYF. CDR3 DNA sequence: TGTGCCAGCATGACGGTGGCGGACGAGCAGTACTTC.

The chain combines TRBV9 with TRBJ1-4; 10 bases map to TRBD1. V shed 3 bases, J shed 8 bases, and the junction held 7 bases outside the gene matches. Germline V gene sequence: CDR1 SGDLS, CDR2 YYNGEE. This CDR3 has 15 amino acids. In DNA, the CDR3 is TGTGCCAGCAGCGGACGGACAGGGGGTGGAGAAAAACTGTTTTTT. It specifies CASSGRTGGGEKLFF.

This clone was recorded once. V is TRBV7-2 and J is TRBJ2-5; 9 bases match TRBD2. Germline V gives CDR1 SGHTA, CDR2 FQGNSA. The CDR3 sequence is 15 residues long. The trim removed 5 bases at V and 7 bases at J, leaving 11 bases unmatched. CDR3 sequence: CASSPQGGLAGTQYF. CDR3 sequence (DNA): TGTGCCAGCAGCCCCCAGGGGGGACTAGCAGGGACCCAGTACTTC.

The CDR3 loop reads CASGRAGGGEDTQYF. Here the CDR3 DNA reads TGTGCCAGCGGCAGAGCCGGGGGGGGCGAAGATACGCAGTATTTT. This chain joins TRBV3-1 (or the pseudogene TRBV3-2) and TRBJ2-3; TRBD2 aligns across 8 bases. Germline CDR1 is LGHDT and CDR2 is YNNKEL (reference sequence). This CDR3 is built from 15 residues. Trimming at V came to 8 bases and at J to 5 bases, leaving 12 bases not matched to a gene.

The chain uses TRBV30 and TRBJ2-5, with a tentative D call TRBD1 (5 bases). The CDR3 loop spans 15 amino acids. V lost 0 bases, J lost 1 base, and 12 bases lay in between. From germline, CDR1 is GTSNPN and CDR2 SVGIG (reference sequence). This CDR3 reads CAWSVGRGGQETQYF. The CDR3 region has the DNA TGTGCCTGGAGTGTAGGAAGGGGCGGCCAAGAGACCCAGTACTTC. Full variable domain (remainder filled in from reference TRBV30 and TRBJ2-5): SQTIHQWPATLVQPVGSPLSLECTVEGTSNPNLYWYRQAAGRGLQLLFYSVGIGQISSEVPQNLSASRPQDRQFILSSKKLLLSDSGFYLCAWSVGRGGQETQYFGPGTRLLVL.

V and J are TRBV5-6 and TRBJ2-5, with TRBD2 as a possible D gene (6 bases). CDR1 SGHDT and CDR2 YYEEEE come from the germline V gene. The CDR3 is 13 amino acids. With 5 bases removed from V and 2 bases from J, the gap between germline ends came to 10 bases. CDR3 amino acids: CASRRAGQETQYF. In nucleotides, the CDR3 is TGTGCCAGCAGGAGGGCGGGGCAAGAGACCCAGTACTTC.

The chain carries TRBV10-3 and TRBJ2-1; TRBD2 is a possible D gene (5 bases). CDR1 and CDR2 from the germline V gene are ENHRY and SYGVKD. CDR3 length: 12 amino acids. The ends were cut back, 11 bases at V and 4 bases at J, with 12 bases in the middle. CDR3 loop: CAAGPGYNEQFF. The CDR3 DNA sequence: TGTGCCGCGGGCCCGGGGTACAATGAGCAGTTCTTC.

This clone came up once. The CDR3 DNA reads TGTGCCAGCAGCCTTTGGGGGCCCGAACGAAGTCAGCCCCAGCATTTT. Its translation: CASSLWGPERSQPQHF. The chain joins TRBV3-1 (or the pseudogene TRBV3-2) to TRBJ1-5; weak D call: TRBD1 (6 bases). Per the germline V gene, CDR1 is LGHDT and CDR2 is YNNKEL (reference sequence). V gave up 4 bases and J gave up 6 bases, with 19 bases separating them. The CDR3 totals 16 residues.

The chain recombines TRBV6-2 or TRBV6-3 with TRBJ2-5; D may be TRBD2 (6 bases). Germline loops: CDR1 MNHEY, CDR2 SVGEGT. This CDR3 comprises 15 residues. V lost 6 bases to trimming and J lost 1 base, with 15 bases between them. Here the CDR3 reads CASSRPGGAQETQYF. CDR3 sequence (DNA): TGTGCCAGCAGCCGACCGGGCGGGGCCCAAGAGACCCAGTACTTC.

This chain links TRBV7-6 with TRBJ2-1, with D perhaps matching TRBD1 (6 bases). The CDR3 consists of 15 residues. In germline, CDR1 is SGHVS, CDR2 FNYEAQ. The V end was cut by 5 bases, the J end by 2 bases, with 13 bases between. In DNA, the CDR3 is TGTGCCAGCAGCCCTAAGTGGGACACCTACAATGAGCAGTTCTTC. This gives the protein CASSPKWDTYNEQFF.

This chain uses TRBV7-2 with TRBJ1-6, with 9 nucleotides matching TRBD1. This CDR3 has 15 amino acids. The V and J ends lost 4 bases and 10 bases, in that order; junction bases with no gene match: 8. Germline V gene sequence: CDR1 SGHTA, CDR2 FQGNSA. The CDR3 nucleotides are TGTGCCAGCAGCTGGGGGGACAGGGCGATATCACCCCTCCACTTT. Protein product: CASSWGDRAISPLHF.